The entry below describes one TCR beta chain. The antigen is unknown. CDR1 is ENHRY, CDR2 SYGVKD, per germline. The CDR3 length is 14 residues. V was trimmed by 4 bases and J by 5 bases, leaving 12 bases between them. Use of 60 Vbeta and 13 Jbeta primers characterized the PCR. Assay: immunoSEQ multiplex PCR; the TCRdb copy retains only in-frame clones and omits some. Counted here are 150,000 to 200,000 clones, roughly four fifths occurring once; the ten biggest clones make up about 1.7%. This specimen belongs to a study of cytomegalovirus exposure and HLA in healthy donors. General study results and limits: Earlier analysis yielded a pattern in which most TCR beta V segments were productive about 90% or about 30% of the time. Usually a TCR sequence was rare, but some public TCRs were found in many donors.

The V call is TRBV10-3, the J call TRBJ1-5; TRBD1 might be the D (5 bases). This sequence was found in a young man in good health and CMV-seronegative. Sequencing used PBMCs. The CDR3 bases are TGTGCCATCAGTGCCGGCAGGGTTGATCAGCCCCAGCATTTT. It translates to CAISAGRVDQPQHF.